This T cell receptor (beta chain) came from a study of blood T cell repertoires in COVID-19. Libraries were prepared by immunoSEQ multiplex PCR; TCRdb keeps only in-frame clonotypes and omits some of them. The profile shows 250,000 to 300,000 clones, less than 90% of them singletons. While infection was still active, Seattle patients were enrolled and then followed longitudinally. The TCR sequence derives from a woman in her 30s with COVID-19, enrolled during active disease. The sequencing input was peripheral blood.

For the CDR3, the DNA is TGTGCCAGCAGCTTGGAACAGGGCTACGAGCAGTACTTC. Translating gives CASSLEQGYEQYF. The genes are TRBV5-6 and TRBJ2-7; D is possibly TRBD1 (6 bases). The ends were cut back, 0 bases at V and 3 bases at J, with 7 bases in the middle. CDR1 and CDR2 (germline): SGHDT, YYEEEE. CDR3 length: 13 amino acids. The entire variable domain, with the rest obtained from reference TRBV5-6 and TRBJ2-7, is as follows: DAGVTQSPTHLIKTRGQQVTLRCSPKSGHDTVSWYQQALGQGPQFIFQYYEEEERQRGNFPDRFSGHQFPNYSSELNVNALLLGDSALYLCASSLEQGYEQYFGPGTRLTVT.